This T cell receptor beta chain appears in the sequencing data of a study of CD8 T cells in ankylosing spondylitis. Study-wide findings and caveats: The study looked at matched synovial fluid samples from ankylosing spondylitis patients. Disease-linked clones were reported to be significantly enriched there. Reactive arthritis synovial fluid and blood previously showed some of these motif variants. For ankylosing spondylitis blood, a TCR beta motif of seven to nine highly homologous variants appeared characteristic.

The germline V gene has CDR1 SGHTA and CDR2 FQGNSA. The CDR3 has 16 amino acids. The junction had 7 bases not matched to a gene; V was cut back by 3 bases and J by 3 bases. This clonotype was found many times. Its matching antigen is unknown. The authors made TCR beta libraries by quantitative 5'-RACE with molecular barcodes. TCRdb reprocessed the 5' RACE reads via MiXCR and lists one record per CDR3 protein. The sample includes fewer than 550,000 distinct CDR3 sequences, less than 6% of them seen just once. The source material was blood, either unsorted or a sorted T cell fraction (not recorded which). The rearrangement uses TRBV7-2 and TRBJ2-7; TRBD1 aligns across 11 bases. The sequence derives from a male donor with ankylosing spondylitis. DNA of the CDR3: TGTGCCAGCAGCTTTGCATCCGGGACAGGGGGCTACGAGCAGTACTTC. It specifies CASSFASGTGGYEQYF.